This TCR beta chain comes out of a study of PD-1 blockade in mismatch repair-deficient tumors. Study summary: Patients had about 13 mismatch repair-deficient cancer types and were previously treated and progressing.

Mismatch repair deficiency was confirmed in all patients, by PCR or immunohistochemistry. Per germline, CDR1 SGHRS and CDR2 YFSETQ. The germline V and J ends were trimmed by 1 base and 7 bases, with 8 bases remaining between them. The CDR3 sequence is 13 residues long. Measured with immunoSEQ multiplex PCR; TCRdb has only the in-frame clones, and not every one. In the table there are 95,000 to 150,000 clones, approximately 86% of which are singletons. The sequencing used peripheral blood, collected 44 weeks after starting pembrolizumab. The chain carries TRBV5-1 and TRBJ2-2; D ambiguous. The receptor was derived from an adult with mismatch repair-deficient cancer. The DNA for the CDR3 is TGCGCCAGCAGCTTGTGGTCTGGCGGGGAGCTGTTTTTT. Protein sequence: CASSLWSGGELFF. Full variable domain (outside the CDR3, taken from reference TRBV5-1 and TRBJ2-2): KAGVTQTPRYLIKTRGQQVTLSCSPISGHRSVSWYQQTPGQGLQFLFEYFSETQRNKGNFPGRFSGRQFSNSRSEMNVSTLELGDSALYLCASSLWSGGELFFGEGSRLTVL.